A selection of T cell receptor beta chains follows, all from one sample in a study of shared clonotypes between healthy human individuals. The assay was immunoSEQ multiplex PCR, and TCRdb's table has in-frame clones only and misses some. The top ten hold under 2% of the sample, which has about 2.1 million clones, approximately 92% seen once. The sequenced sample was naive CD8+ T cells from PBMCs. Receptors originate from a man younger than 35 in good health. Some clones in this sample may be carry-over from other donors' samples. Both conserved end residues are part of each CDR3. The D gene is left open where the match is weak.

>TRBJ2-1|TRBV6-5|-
CASKIFLATYNEQFF
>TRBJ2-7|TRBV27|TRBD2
CASSGGAGTSRHEQYF
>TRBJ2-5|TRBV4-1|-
CASSQELAQLRETQYF
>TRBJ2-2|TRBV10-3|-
CAISELGGTGTPNTGELFF
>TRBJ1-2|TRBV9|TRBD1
CASSVVTGNYGYTF
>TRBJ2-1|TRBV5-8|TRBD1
CASKGNPGQAYNEQFF
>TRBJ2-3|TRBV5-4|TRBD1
CASSFFRGQHDTQYF
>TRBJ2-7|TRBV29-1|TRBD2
CSVEYGLAGGYEQYF
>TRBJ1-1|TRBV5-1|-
CASSGGRNTEAFF
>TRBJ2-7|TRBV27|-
CASSIHEQYF
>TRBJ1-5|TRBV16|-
CASSQISASRQPQHF
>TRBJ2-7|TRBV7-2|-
CASSSIVRSTYEQYF
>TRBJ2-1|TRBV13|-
CASSPRGEQFF
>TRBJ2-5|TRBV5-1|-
CASSLEGRETQYF
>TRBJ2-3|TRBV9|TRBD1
CASSVGTGVSSTDTQYF
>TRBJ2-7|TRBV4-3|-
CASSQETVSSYEQYF